The rows below give T cell receptor beta chains drawn from one sample of a study of T cell responses to AZD1222 COVID-19 vaccine. Sequencing was performed with immunoSEQ multiplex PCR; in TCRdb, only in-frame clones are kept and a portion is missing. The sample yields approximately 110,000 clones, around 92% seen once. Sequences were derived from peripheral blood, sampled on day 0 of AZD1222 vaccination. The origin of the receptors is an adult in good health. The CDR3 runs from the conserved cysteine through the conserved F or W. A D gene is named only where the DNA matches it firmly. The size entry is marked missing in some rows and otherwise reads once, few, many or a size class.

D | J | V | size | CDR3 | DNA
- | TRBJ1-6 | TRBV7-2 | - | CASSLQGVTNSPLHF | TGTGCCAGCAGCTTACAGGGTGTCACGAATTCACCCCTCCACTTT
- | TRBJ1-1 | TRBV18 | once | CASSPMGGLLNTEAFF | TGTGCCAGCTCACCCATGGGGGGGCTCTTGAACACTGAAGCTTTCTTT
TRBD1 | TRBJ1-5 | TRBV4-1 | - | CASSQDIGQVIQPQHF | TGCGCCAGCAGCCAAGATATCGGACAGGTTATTCAGCCCCAGCATTTT
- | TRBJ1-5 | TRBV11-2 | once | CASSPEFDQPQHF | TGTGCCAGCAGCCCCGAATTTGATCAGCCCCAGCATTTT
TRBD1 | TRBJ1-1 | TRBV5-1 | few | CASSRDSYAEAFF | TGCGCCAGCAGCAGGGACAGTTACGCTGAAGCTTTCTTT
- | TRBJ1-2 | TRBV7-9 | - | CASSPQVVDGYTF | TGTGCCAGCAGCCCCCAGGTAGTGGATGGCTACACCTTC
- | TRBJ2-3 | TRBV20-1 | - | CSARGTYTQYF | TGCAGTGCTAGGGGTACCTATACGCAGTATTTT
- | TRBJ1-2 | TRBV28 | - | CASSLTGRYGYTF | TGTGCCAGCAGTTTAACAGGGCGATATGGCTACACCTTC
- | TRBJ1-2 | TRBV21-1 | - | CASSKVRQSEPINYGYTF | TGTGCCAGCAGCAAAGTACGGCAGAGCGAACCGATTAACTATGGCTACACCTTC
- | TRBJ1-1 | TRBV28 | - | CASSLSQGEAFF | TGTGCCAGCAGTTTATCCCAGGGAGAAGCTTTCTTT
- | TRBJ1-1 | TRBV28 | - | CATTGPLGRNTEAFF | TGTGCCACCACCGGGCCGCTCGGCCGTAACACTGAAGCTTTCTTT
- | TRBJ2-7 | TRBV24-1 | - | CATSDLTEQYF | TGTGCCACCAGTGATTTGACCGAGCAGTACTTC
- | TRBJ1-5 | TRBV6-2/TRBV6-3 | - | CASSHLLRPQHF | TGTGCCAGCAGTCACCTCCTTAGGCCCCAGCATTTT
- | TRBJ1-3 | TRBV4-2 | - | CASSQDPFSGNSGNTIYF | TGTGCCAGCAGCCAAGATCCGTTTTCGGGGAACTCTGGAAACACCATATATTTT
- | TRBJ2-1 | TRBV6-1 | - | CASSERGLSSYNEQFF | TGTGCCAGCAGTGAAAGGGGCCTCAGTTCCTACAATGAGCAGTTCTTC
- | TRBJ2-5 | TRBV28 | - | CASSFYRGETRYF | TGTGCCAGCAGTTTTTACCGGGGAGAGACCCGGTACTTC
- | TRBJ2-1 | TRBV7-9 | - | CASTSDSTYNEQFF | TGTGCCAGCACCTCGGACTCGACGTACAATGAGCAGTTCTTC
TRBD2 | TRBJ2-7 | TRBV18 | - | CASSPPGLAGAYEQYF | TGTGCCAGCTCACCACCCGGGCTAGCGGGCGCCTACGAGCAGTACTTC
TRBD2 | TRBJ2-7 | TRBV11-2 | - | CASSAGLAGGGEQYF | TGTGCCAGCAGCGCCGGCCTAGCGGGAGGTGGCGAGCAGTACTTC
- | TRBJ1-1 | TRBV6-4 | - | CASPYRVPTEAFF | TGTGCCAGCCCATACAGGGTTCCCACTGAAGCTTTCTTT
TRBD2 | TRBJ2-1 | TRBV10-3 | - | CAIGGFSSGGAGMEQFF | TGTGCCATCGGCGGATTCTCGAGCGGGGGGGCGGGTATGGAGCAGTTCTTC
- | TRBJ2-6 | TRBV30 | - | CAWGSTGANVLTF | TGTGCCTGGGGAAGCACTGGGGCCAACGTCCTGACTTTC
TRBD1 | TRBJ1-1 | TRBV10-3 | - | CAISESGQGRSEAFF | TGTGCCATCAGTGAGTCGGGACAGGGGCGAAGTGAAGCTTTCTTT
- | TRBJ1-2 | TRBV3-1/TRBV3-2 | - | CASSQVWGINYGYTF | TGTGCCAGCAGCCAAGTCTGGGGGATTAACTATGGCTACACCTTC